The 4 T cell receptor beta chains presented below share a single source sample, sequenced in a study of blood T cells in healthy people across ages. A second PCR of 7 to 11 cycles used a sample-barcoded 5' primer and a J-beta primer mix. One entry per CDR3 protein results from TCRdb running MiXCR on the 5' RACE reads. The sample has around 500,000 distinct CDR3 sequences, 40% to 55% seen once. The sequenced sample consisted of blood. These TCRs come from a man older than 75 in good health.

The rearrangement links TRBV7-3 to TRBJ2-2; D gene ambiguous. The V end lost 1 base, the J end lost 4 bases, and 7 bases lay between the germline ends. The CDR3 runs 14 residues. Germline CDR1 SGHTA, CDR2 FQGTGA. The CDR3 nucleotides are TGTGCCAGCAGCTTAAACTGGGGCACCGGGGAGCTGTTTTTT. This sequence encodes CASSLNWGTGELFF.

Written as DNA, the CDR3 is TGCGCCAGCAGCCCAGTTTTAGAACGGAGTAATGAAAAACTGTTTTTT. Protein sequence: CASSPVLERSNEKLFF. The chain employs TRBV4-3 and TRBJ1-4; D is unclear. V dropped 4 bases and J dropped 4 bases, with 16 bases sitting between them. Germline-derived CDR1 and CDR2 are LGHNA and YSLEER. This CDR3 has 16 amino acids.

The J gene is TRBJ1-1, the V gene TRBV20-1; D possibly corresponds to TRBD1 (5 bases). This CDR3 is built from 14 residues. V shed 6 bases and J shed 0 bases, with 14 bases lying between them. Per germline, CDR1 DFQATT and CDR2 SNEGSKA (reference sequence). The chain's CDR3 is CSAVGVRVNTEAFF. CDR3 nucleotides: TGCAGTGCCGTGGGCGTCAGGGTGAACACTGAAGCTTTCTTT.

The rearrangement links TRBV5-1 to TRBJ1-2; 9 bases agree with TRBD1. Trimming cost V 4 bases and J 5 bases; bases outside gene matches: 9. The CDR3 is 15 residues long. Germline-derived CDR1 and CDR2 are SGHRS and YFSETQ. The CDR3 bases are TGCGCCAGCAGCACCTTAACCGGGACAGGGTATGGCTACACCTTC. This codes for CASSTLTGTGYGYTF.